Listed below are T cell receptor beta chains from one sample, sequenced in a study of blood T cell repertoires in COVID-19. This table comes from immunoSEQ multiplex PCR, and its TCRdb copy is limited to in-frame clones, with some not included. The sample yields about 400,000 clones, roughly 86% seen once. The sequenced material came from PBMCs or T cells enriched from blood (not recorded which). The receptors come from a woman in her twenties or thirties who had recovered from COVID-19. Both conserved end residues are part of each CDR3. D genes are given only for firm matches. Rows may omit the clone size; those that give it use once, few, many or a size class.

J | size | V | D | CDR3 | DNA
TRBJ2-7 | NA | TRBV13 | TRBD2 | CASSSALGRGEQYF | TGTGCCAGCAGCTCAGCCCTCGGGAGGGGTGAGCAGTACTTC
TRBJ2-1 | NA | TRBV12-5 | NA | CASGFDDRGFQGEGVEQFF | TGTGCTAGTGGTTTCGACGACCGGGGGTTTCAAGGGGAAGGCGTTGAGCAGTTCTTC
TRBJ1-6 | NA | TRBV30 | NA | CAWSTNNSPLHF | TGTGCCTGGAGTACAAATAATTCACCCCTCCACTTT
TRBJ1-6 | NA | TRBV4-3 | NA | CASRRDASNSPLHF | TGCGCCAGCAGGAGGGATGCCTCGAATTCACCCCTCCACTTT
TRBJ1-6 | NA | TRBV19 | NA | CASRKGETHSPLHF | TGTGCCAGTAGAAAAGGGGAAACGCACTCACCCCTCCACTTT
TRBJ2-3 | NA | TRBV5-1 | NA | CASSLETEHTDTQYF | TGCGCCAGCAGCCTGGAAACAGAACACACAGATACGCAGTATTTT
TRBJ1-2 | NA | TRBV27 | TRBD1 | CASSLASGTGPGGYTF | TGTGCCAGCAGTTTGGCCTCCGGGACAGGTCCTGGTGGCTACACCTTC
TRBJ1-5 | NA | TRBV19 | NA | CASNSGNQPQHF | TGTGCCAGTAACTCGGGTAATCAGCCCCAGCATTTT
TRBJ2-1 | once | TRBV4-3 | NA | CASSPARLAGYNEQFF | TGCGCCAGCAGCCCCGCCCGGCTAGCCGGGTACAATGAGCAGTTCTTC
TRBJ1-1 | NA | TRBV30 | NA | CAWSATGWGEAFF | TGTGCCTGGAGTGCTACAGGGTGGGGTGAAGCTTTCTTT
TRBJ1-5 | NA | TRBV28 | NA | CASSVRFSEGVYSNQPQHF | TGTGCCAGCAGTGTAAGATTTAGTGAGGGGGTCTATAGCAATCAGCCCCAGCATTTT
TRBJ2-1 | NA | TRBV10-3 | TRBD2 | CAISERREGPQFKDEQFF | TGTGCCATCAGTGAGCGGCGGGAGGGCCCCCAATTTAAGGATGAGCAGTTCTTC
TRBJ2-1 | NA | TRBV3-1/TRBV3-2 | NA | CASSHVDEQFF | TGTGCCAGCAGCCATGTCGATGAGCAGTTCTTC
TRBJ1-5 | NA | TRBV7-2 | NA | CASSLMGGGGNQPQHF | TGTGCCAGCAGCCTAATGGGGGGAGGGGGCAATCAGCCCCAGCATTTT
TRBJ1-6 | few | TRBV4-1 | TRBD1 | CATGVEDNSPLHF | TGCGCTACAGGGGTGGAGGATAATTCACCCCTCCACTTT
TRBJ1-2 | NA | TRBV14 | NA | CASSQVNGYGYTF | TGTGCCAGCAGCCAAGTCAACGGCTATGGCTACACCTTC
TRBJ2-7 | NA | TRBV28 | TRBD2 | CASRGLVRDYEQYF | TGTGCCAGCAGAGGACTAGTTCGCGACTACGAGCAGTACTTC
TRBJ2-7 | NA | TRBV4-1 | NA | CASSQVAGNSYEQYF | TGCGCCAGCAGCCAAGTAGCAGGGAACTCCTACGAGCAGTACTTC
TRBJ1-2 | NA | TRBV7-6 | NA | CASSLAQGSSGYTF | TGTGCCAGCAGCTTAGCACAGGGAAGCTCTGGCTACACCTTC
TRBJ1-1 | NA | TRBV4-2 | NA | CASSQDVRGREAFF | TGTGCCAGCAGCCAAGATGTCAGGGGACGTGAAGCTTTCTTT
TRBJ1-6 | NA | TRBV18 | TRBD1 | CASSPPGQGGSPLHF | TGTGCCAGCTCACCACCGGGACAGGGTGGTTCACCCCTCCACTTT
TRBJ1-1 | NA | TRBV7-2 | TRBD1 | CASRTGRGRFEAFF | TGTGCCAGCAGGACGGGCAGGGGGCGATTTGAAGCTTTCTTT
TRBJ1-1 | NA | TRBV11-3 | NA | CASSLATGSDTEAFF | TGTGCCAGCAGCCTAGCTACAGGGAGTGACACTGAAGCTTTCTTT
TRBJ1-2 | NA | TRBV18 | NA | CASSPLSGPDTLYGYTF | TGTGCCAGCTCACCTCTATCAGGCCCGGACACCCTCTATGGCTACACCTTC
TRBJ1-2 | NA | TRBV14 | NA | CASSPFRVGYTF | TGTGCCAGCAGCCCCTTCAGGGTTGGCTACACCTTC
TRBJ1-2 | NA | TRBV27 | TRBD1 | CASSLLQGAHGYTF | TGTGCCAGCAGCCTCCTACAGGGGGCGCATGGCTACACCTTC
TRBJ1-3 | NA | TRBV4-2 | TRBD1 | CASSRNPGTGGNTIYF | TGTGCCAGCAGCCGAAACCCAGGGACAGGTGGAAACACCATATATTTT
TRBJ2-3 | NA | TRBV18 | NA | CASSPGGTDTQYF | TGTGCCAGCTCACCAGGCGGTACAGATACGCAGTATTTT
TRBJ1-1 | NA | TRBV7-9 | NA | CASGAGLNTEAFF | TGTGCCAGCGGGGCGGGGCTGAACACTGAAGCTTTCTTT
TRBJ2-3 | NA | TRBV11-3 | NA | CASSLVAGSTDTQYF | TGTGCCAGCAGCTTAGTCGCGGGCAGCACAGATACGCAGTATTTT
TRBJ2-7 | many | TRBV6-2/TRBV6-3 | NA | CASSYISDEQYF | TGTGCCAGCAGTTATATTAGTGACGAGCAGTACTTC
TRBJ2-7 | NA | TRBV29-1 | TRBD2 | CSVAPSGRFHYEQYF | TGCAGCGTTGCCCCAAGCGGGAGGTTCCACTACGAGCAGTACTTC
TRBJ1-3 | NA | TRBV20-1 | NA | CSASRVSSGNTIYF | TGCAGTGCTAGTCGGGTGAGCTCTGGAAACACCATATATTTT
TRBJ2-1 | NA | TRBV4-1 | TRBD2 | CASSQAGGPSGMGAYNEQFF | TGCGCCAGCAGCCAAGCCGGAGGTCCTAGCGGGATGGGGGCCTACAATGAGCAGTTCTTC
TRBJ2-1 | NA | TRBV7-2 | TRBD2 | CASSLGAGGPYNEQFF | TGTGCCAGCAGCTTAGGGGCGGGGGGGCCTTACAATGAGCAGTTCTTC
TRBJ1-2 | NA | TRBV19 | TRBD1 | CASSMRQGMNLYGYTF | TGTGCCAGTAGTATGCGACAGGGGATGAATCTTTATGGCTACACCTTC
TRBJ2-7 | few | TRBV5-4 | NA | CASSPGHLYEQYF | TGTGCCAGCAGCCCGGGACATCTCTACGAGCAGTACTTC
TRBJ2-3 | NA | TRBV20-1 | NA | CSAGQGDTQYF | TGCAGTGCTGGCCAGGGGGATACGCAGTATTTT
TRBJ1-6 | NA | TRBV3-1/TRBV3-2 | NA | CASSAGAIFLDSPLHF | TGTGCCAGCAGCGCTGGGGCAATTTTCCTAGATTCACCCCTCCACTTT
TRBJ1-5 | NA | TRBV18 | NA | CASSPDRGNQPQHF | TGTGCCAGCTCACCAGATCGCGGCAATCAGCCCCAGCATTTT
TRBJ2-5 | NA | TRBV7-9 | NA | CASSFGPGRGETQYF | TGTGCCAGCAGCTTCGGTCCCGGGCGGGGTGAGACCCAGTACTTC
TRBJ1-1 | NA | TRBV5-1 | TRBD1 | CASSAGTENTEAFF | TGCGCCAGCAGCGCCGGGACAGAGAACACTGAAGCTTTCTTT
TRBJ2-2 | NA | TRBV30 | NA | CAWSVRRVETGELFF | TGTGCCTGGAGTGTTCGGAGGGTGGAGACCGGGGAGCTGTTTTTT
TRBJ1-3 | NA | TRBV12-5 | NA | CASGLAQGVGVSGNTIYF | TGTGCTAGTGGTTTGGCCCAGGGTGTTGGGGTGTCTGGAAACACCATATATTTT
TRBJ2-1 | NA | TRBV19 | TRBD1 | CASSMGQSSYNEQFF | TGTGCCAGTAGTATGGGACAGAGCTCCTACAATGAGCAGTTCTTC
TRBJ1-2 | NA | TRBV19 | NA | CASSMDSLFYTF | TGTGCCAGTAGTATGGACAGCTTATTCTACACCTTC
TRBJ1-5 | once | TRBV6-5 | NA | CASSYERNQPQHF | TGTGCCAGCAGTTACGAGAGGAATCAGCCCCAGCATTTT
TRBJ1-4 | NA | TRBV25-1 | TRBD1 | CASTPGQYNEKLFF | TGTGCCAGCACCCCGGGACAGTATAATGAAAAACTGTTTTTT
TRBJ1-6 | NA | TRBV7-9 | TRBD1 | CASRRQGADSPLHF | TGTGCCAGCAGAAGACAGGGGGCGGATTCACCCCTCCACTTT
TRBJ1-1 | NA | TRBV30 | NA | CAWSTMNTEAFF | TGTGCCTGGTCGACAATGAACACTGAAGCTTTCTTT
TRBJ1-1 | medium-sized | TRBV6-4 | NA | CASSTGEMNTEAFF | TGTGCCAGCAGTACAGGCGAAATGAACACTGAAGCTTTCTTT
TRBJ1-2 | NA | TRBV5-4 | NA | CASSSQLGASDTF | TGTGCCAGCAGCTCTCAGCTGGGGGCCTCTGACACCTTC
TRBJ1-6 | NA | TRBV18 | NA | CASGSGKSPLHF | TGTGCCAGCGGATCAGGGAAGTCACCCCTCCACTTT